Each of the 2 T cell receptor beta chains below was sequenced from the same sample in a study of blood T cell repertoires in COVID-19. TCRdb's table, derived via immunoSEQ multiplex PCR, lists solely in-frame clones and lacks some. The repertoire has around 320,000 clones, approximately 91% of them found once; the top ten carry about 4.2%. The specimen sequenced was PBMCs or T cells enriched from blood (not recorded which). All receptors derive from a woman in her thirties who had been exposed to COVID-19.

The chain couples TRBV6-2 or TRBV6-3 to TRBJ2-7; a possible D gene is TRBD2 (6 bases). The germline CDR1 and CDR2 sequences are MNHEY and SVGEGT. V lost 2 bases and J lost 6, with 11 bases in between. CDR3 length: 13 amino acids. The CDR3 loop is CASSYLRGGEQYF. In nucleotides, the CDR3 is TGTGCCAGCAGTTACCTACGGGGAGGCGAGCAGTACTTC.

The V call is TRBV9, the J call TRBJ2-1; 8 positions match TRBD2. The CDR3 is 15 amino acids. CDR1 SGDLS and CDR2 YYNGEE come from the germline V gene. V was pared by 1 base and J by 5 bases, with 5 bases of the junction left unmatched. In DNA form, the CDR3 reads TGTGCCAGCAGCGTAACCGGGCGGGGGGACAATGAGCAGTTCTTC. Translating it yields CASSVTGRGDNEQFF.